The 17 T cell receptor beta chains presented below share a single source sample, sequenced in a study of blood T cell repertoires in COVID-19. Produced via immunoSEQ multiplex PCR; TCRdb's table is partial and in-frame only. Among 150,000 to 200,000 clones listed, around 89% were seen once. The sample comprised peripheral blood. All receptors come from a young man who had recovered from COVID-19.

This clone was picked up a small number of times. The gene calls are TRBV27 and TRBJ2-1; maybe TRBD2 (6 bases). Germline CDR1 MNHEY, CDR2 SMNVEV (reference sequence). The CDR3 totals 14 residues. Trimming left V 6 bases short and J 4 bases short, with 13 bases between. CDR3 coding DNA: TGTGCCAGCAGGGACACGGGACTTTACAATGAGCAGTTCTTC. Protein product: CASRDTGLYNEQFF.

The genes are TRBV27 and TRBJ1-6; TRBD1 aligns across 12 bases. The CDR3 covers 14 residues. CDR1 and CDR2 (germline): MNHEY, SMNVEV (reference sequence). Trimming at V came to 8 bases and at J to 7 bases, leaving 3 bases not matched to a gene. CDR3 bases: TGTGCCAGCGGGGGACAGGGGGCCAATTCACCCCTCCACTTT. This encodes CASGGQGANSPLHF.

This chain connects TRBV18 to TRBJ1-3; tentatively, D is TRBD1 (5 bases). Between the trimmed V and J ends, which lost 0 bases and 1 base, there was a span of 10 bases. CDR1 is KGHSH, CDR2 LQKENI, per germline. The CDR3 extends over 16 amino acids. The CDR3 sequence: CASSPPSAGSGNTIYF. The CDR3 coding sequence is TGTGCCAGCTCACCACCGTCGGCAGGGTCTGGAAACACCATATATTTT.

V gene TRBV24-1 combines with J gene TRBJ2-1; perhaps TRBD2 as D (5 bases). The CDR3 spans 14 residues. Germline V gene lookup returns CDR1 KGHDR and CDR2 SFDVKD. Trimming shortened V by 5 bases and J by 0 bases, and 7 bases separated the two germline ends. The CDR3 coding sequence is TGTGCCACCAGTGCGGGGAGCTCCTACAATGAGCAGTTCTTC. It translates to CATSAGSSYNEQFF.

The chain employs TRBV5-5 and TRBJ2-3; TRBD1 agrees at 8 bases. Germline V gives CDR1 SGHKS, CDR2 YYEKEE (reference sequence). The junction had 4 bases not matched to a gene; V was cut back by 4 bases and J by 0 bases. The CDR3 is 15 residues long. The CDR3 reads CASSPGQASTDTQYF. In nucleotides, the CDR3 is TGTGCCAGCAGCCCGGGACAGGCTAGCACAGATACGCAGTATTTT. The whole variable domain, filled in from reference TRBV5-5 and TRBJ2-3, reads DAGVTQSPTHLIKTRGQQVTLRCSPISGHKSVSWYQQVLGQGPQFIFQYYEKEERGRGNFPDRFSARQFPNYSSELNVNALLLGDSALYLCASSPGQASTDTQYFGPGTRLTVL.

V and J are TRBV5-5 and TRBJ1-6; D is perhaps TRBD1 (6 bases). The V end was cut by 5 bases, the J end by 0 bases, with 21 bases between. CDR3 length: 19 residues. The germline V gene has CDR1 SGHKS and CDR2 YYEKEE (reference sequence). The chain's CDR3 is CASSPRQEGFSSYNSPLHF. In DNA form, the CDR3 reads TGTGCCAGCAGTCCCCGACAGGAAGGGTTTAGCTCCTATAATTCACCCCTCCACTTT.

The V call is TRBV19, the J call TRBJ2-7; TRBD2 is a possible D gene (6 bases). This CDR3 is 12 amino acids long. Germline loops: CDR1 LNHDA, CDR2 SQIVND (reference sequence). V lost 8 bases to trimming and J lost 3 bases, with 11 bases between them. The CDR3 sequence is CASSSAFYEQYF. The CDR3 nucleotides are TGTGCCAGTTCTAGCGCGTTCTACGAGCAGTACTTC.

The DNA of the CDR3 is TGTGCCAGCGGTTGGACAGGGAACACCAGATCACCCCTCCACTTT. It yields the protein CASGWTGNTRSPLHF. The chain links TRBV28 to TRBJ1-6; the match to TRBD1 covers 8 bases. V gave up 8 bases and J gave up 10 bases; unmatched junction bases: 13. Germline CDR1 reads MDHEN; CDR2 reads SYDVKM. This CDR3 contains 15 residues.

The chain is built from TRBV29-1 and TRBJ2-3, with 9 bases lining up with TRBD1. Looked up from germline, CDR1 is SQVTM and CDR2 is ANQGSEA. The CDR3 contains 12 residues. V lost 6 bases, J lost 5 bases, and 3 bases stayed unmatched. The CDR3 spells CSVGQGKDTQYF. CDR3 nucleotides: TGCAGCGTGGGACAGGGAAAAGATACGCAGTATTTT.

The genes are TRBV2 and TRBJ2-3, with TRBD2 matching 9 bases. The ends lost 6 bases at V and 7 bases at J; junction bases unmatched: 11. The germline CDR1 and CDR2 sequences are SNHLY and FYNNEI. The CDR3 consists of 15 residues. This CDR3 is CASRPLAGVGNTQYF. The DNA for the CDR3 is TGTGCCAGCAGACCCTTAGCGGGAGTAGGAAATACGCAGTATTTT.

In its sample, this clone was seen a few times. The genes are TRBV10-2 and TRBJ2-1; 7 nucleotides align to TRBD1. The germline V gene has CDR1 WSHSY and CDR2 SAAADI. CDR3 length equals 11 residues. After removal of 9 bases from V and 9 bases from J, the junction contained 5 bases not matched to a gene. The CDR3 region has the DNA TGCGCCAGTAAACAGGGGCCTGAGCAGTTCTTC. Its translation: CASKQGPEQFF.

The chain employs TRBV20-1 and TRBJ2-5; D call uncertain. The germline V gene has CDR1 DFQATT and CDR2 SNEGSKA (reference sequence). This CDR3 has 11 amino acids. V was clipped by 3 bases and J by 5 bases, with 7 bases between them. The CDR3 region is CSASVLETQYF. The CDR3 DNA sequence: TGCAGTGCTAGTGTCCTGGAGACCCAGTACTTC.

The chain recombines TRBV28 with TRBJ2-2, with 9 nucleotides matching TRBD1. The CDR3 extends over 16 amino acids. Germline CDR1 and CDR2: MDHEN and SYDVKM. V lost 6 bases and J lost 7; bases outside the gene matches: 12. CDR3 coding DNA: TGTGCCAGCAGGCACCGAGACAGGGGGGATGTCGGGGAGCTGTTTTTT. It codes for CASRHRDRGDVGELFF.

The rearrangement uses TRBV7-9 and TRBJ2-1, with D maybe TRBD2 (5 bases). This CDR3 is 16 amino acids long. In germline, CDR1 is SEHNR, CDR2 FQNEAQ (reference sequence). V was pared by 5 bases and J by 7 bases, with 21 bases between. CDR3 sequence: CASSRTPGLSANEQFF. The DNA of the CDR3 is TGTGCCAGCAGCCGCACCCCCGGACTCTCGGCGAATGAGCAGTTCTTC.

This rearrangement joins TRBV5-5 to TRBJ1-2; 7 positions match TRBD1. Germline CDR1 reads SGHKS; CDR2 reads YYEKEE (reference sequence). The length of the CDR3 is 13 residues. The V gene end was trimmed by 0 bases and the J gene end by 8 bases; junction bases not matched to a gene: 4. The CDR3 DNA sequence: TGTGCCAGCAGCTTGGTACAGGGGAGAGGCTACACCTTC. Protein sequence: CASSLVQGRGYTF.

This clone has only one observation. The chain couples TRBV6-2 or TRBV6-3 to TRBJ1-5; no definite D call. Germline V CDR1 and CDR2: MNHEY, SVGEGT. Trimming removed 6 bases from V and 3 bases from J, with 9 bases in between. The CDR3 covers 13 residues. CDR3 loop: CASSSDNNQPQHF. CDR3 sequence (DNA): TGTGCCAGCAGCTCCGACAACAATCAGCCCCAGCATTTT.

The chain combines TRBV11-2 with TRBJ1-1; 7 bases fit TRBD1. CDR3 length equals 16 residues. The V gene's germline CDR1 is SGHAT and CDR2 FQNNGV. Trimming removed 5 bases from V and 1 base from J; junction bases left unmatched: 10. Here the CDR3 DNA reads TGTGCCAGCAGCCCGACAGGGACCCTGGGGAACACTGAAGCTTTCTTT. This sequence encodes CASSPTGTLGNTEAFF.